The 20 T cell receptor beta chains listed next were all sequenced from one sample in a study of Ad26.COV2.S vaccination and SARS-CoV-2 variants. Specified treatment: approximately 18 received Ad26.COV2.S at low or high dose, single or two shots; several received placebo; per-sample allocation not given. Material that was analyzed had been drawn on day 63 after the first vaccine or placebo injection. Data came from immunoSEQ multiplex PCR; TCRdb stores just in-frame clones and leaves some out. The sample contains about 220,000 clones, more than 75% of which appear only once. The source material was peripheral blood, sampled in a trial of Ad26.COV2.S vaccine versus placebo. The receptors originated from a person between 18 and 65 years old who received the Ad26.COV2.S COVID-19 vaccine or a placebo.

The chain employs TRBV15 and TRBJ2-1; 10 positions match TRBD2. Germline CDR1 is LNHNV and CDR2 is YYDKDF (reference sequence). V gave up 8 bases and J gave up 6 bases; unmatched junction bases: 10. CDR3 length: 15 residues. CDR3 loop: CATYPIAGGTNEQFF. The DNA for the CDR3 is TGTGCCACCTACCCGATAGCGGGGGGAACCAATGAGCAGTTCTTC.

This chain connects TRBV11-3 to TRBJ2-7, with D maybe TRBD1 (5 bases). Trimming cost V 6 bases and J 2 bases, with 5 bases left between them. Germline V gives CDR1 SGHNT, CDR2 YENEEA. This CDR3 comprises 11 residues. This CDR3 is CASRTAYEQYF. CDR3 in DNA: TGTGCCAGCAGGACAGCCTACGAGCAGTACTTC.

V is TRBV28 and J is TRBJ1-1; the match to TRBD1 covers 9 bases. The J segment lost 4 bases and the V segment lost 10 bases, leaving 13 bases of the junction unmatched. The CDR3 is made up of 15 amino acids. Germline V gene sequence: CDR1 MDHEN, CDR2 SYDVKM. CDR3 DNA: TGTGCCACTGACAGCCCGGGACAGGGATCCACTGAAGCTTTCTTT. Translating gives CATDSPGQGSTEAFF.

The chain carries TRBV3-1 (or the pseudogene TRBV3-2) and TRBJ2-3, with D possibly being TRBD1 or TRBD2 (6 bases each). The CDR3 extends over 16 amino acids. The germline V gene encodes CDR1 LGHDT and CDR2 YNNKEL (reference sequence). Trimming pared 4 bases from V and 3 bases from J, leaving 17 bases between. In nucleotides, the CDR3 is TGTGCCAGCAGCCCCCTTAGCGGAGGGGGTACAGATACGCAGTATTTT. Translation gives CASSPLSGGGTDTQYF.

The chain uses TRBV6-1 and TRBJ2-3, with a possible D match to TRBD2 (5 bases). The CDR3 is 15 residues long. In germline, CDR1 is MNHNS, CDR2 SASEGT. V lost 3 bases and J 2 bases, leaving 12 bases between the germline ends. In DNA form, the CDR3 reads TGTGCCAGCAGTGATCCCACTAGTTTCACAGATACGCAGTATTTT. Protein sequence: CASSDPTSFTDTQYF.

The rearrangement joins TRBV2 to TRBJ2-7; TRBD1 matches at 8 bases. V was pared by 6 bases and J by 2 bases, with 6 bases of the junction left unmatched. The CDR3 is made up of 14 amino acids. Germline V gene data show CDR1 as SNHLY and CDR2 as FYNNEI. CDR3: CASSRTGKTYEQYF. The CDR3 bases are TGTGCCAGCAGCCGGACAGGGAAGACCTACGAGCAGTACTTC. The whole variable domain, filled in from reference TRBV2 and TRBJ2-7, reads EPEVTQTPSHQVTQMGQEVILRCVPISNHLYFYWYRQILGQKVEFLVSFYNNEISEKSEIFDDQFSVERPDGSNFTLKIRSTKLEDSAMYFCASSRTGKTYEQYFGPGTRLTVT.

This chain connects TRBV10-2 to TRBJ2-3; 12 nucleotides align to TRBD2. V shed 8 bases, J shed 5 bases, and the junction held 8 bases outside the gene matches. The CDR3 contains 15 residues. The V gene's germline CDR1 is WSHSY and CDR2 SAAADI. CDR3 coding DNA: TGCGCCAGCCCCGGACCTAGCGGGGGGGAAGATACGCAGTATTTT. The encoded protein is CASPGPSGGEDTQYF.

The chain is built from TRBV19 and TRBJ2-3, with D tentatively TRBD1 (6 bases). The CDR3 covers 15 residues. V shed 4 bases and J shed 1 base, with 12 bases lying between them. Per the germline V gene, CDR1 is LNHDA and CDR2 is SQIVND (reference sequence). The CDR3 region has the DNA TGTGCCAGTAGTACTCCCCCAGGGGGCACAGATACGCAGTATTTT. It is translated as CASSTPPGGTDTQYF.

This chain links TRBV5-4 with TRBJ2-7; no firm D call. V lost 0 bases and J lost 1, with 2 bases in between. The CDR3 sequence is 12 residues long. From germline, CDR1 is SGHNT and CDR2 YYREEE (reference sequence). The CDR3, as DNA: TGTGCCAGCAGCTTGGAGTCCTACGAGCAGTACTTC. The encoded protein is CASSLESYEQYF.

The gene calls are TRBV28 and TRBJ2-2, with TRBD2 identical over 7 bases. V shed 3 bases and J 15 bases; nucleotides not matched to a gene: 16. Per the germline V gene, CDR1 is MDHEN and CDR2 is SYDVKM. This CDR3 has 15 amino acids. CDR3 sequence (DNA): TGTGCCAGCAGTTTTAGCAGCGGGGCCCTGGATTTGGTGTTTTTT. Residues: CASSFSSGALDLVFF.

In its sample, this clone was seen once. The chain joins TRBV7-2 to TRBJ2-5; 10 bases agree with TRBD2. Trimming removed 0 bases from V and 7 bases from J; junction bases left unmatched: 8. This CDR3 has 16 residues. Germline CDR1 and CDR2: SGHTA and FQGNSA. DNA of the CDR3: TGTGCCAGCAGCTTAGCGGGCACTAGCGGGACTTGGACCCAGTACTTC. This sequence encodes CASSLAGTSGTWTQYF.

The chain carries TRBV6-6 and TRBJ1-6, with 7 bases lining up with TRBD1. The CDR3 covers 16 residues. The V gene end was trimmed by 6 bases and the J gene end by 7 bases; junction bases not matched to a gene: 12. CDR1 and CDR2 from the germline V gene are MNHNY and SVGAGI (reference sequence). The CDR3 protein is CASRDVTGQRNSPLHF. CDR3 DNA sequence: TGTGCCAGCAGAGACGTGACGGGACAGAGAAATTCACCCCTCCACTTT.

J is TRBJ2-5 and V is TRBV6-5; a weak D match, TRBD1 (6 bases). The CDR3 is 14 amino acids. Germline V gives CDR1 MNHEY, CDR2 SVGAGI. V lost 4 bases to trimming and J lost 5 bases, with 14 bases between them. The CDR3 here is CASSSRQAGETQYF. The CDR3 DNA is TGTGCCAGCAGTTCCCGACAGGCTGGGGAGACCCAGTACTTC.

The chain combines TRBV19 with TRBJ2-2; D is ambiguous. In germline, CDR1 is LNHDA, CDR2 SQIVND (reference sequence). Trimming took 6 bases from V and 0 from J, leaving 8 bases between them. The CDR3 is made up of 14 amino acids. CDR3 sequence: CASRVLPNTGELFF. As DNA, the CDR3 is TGTGCCAGTAGAGTACTGCCGAACACCGGGGAGCTGTTTTTT.

This clone was seen only a few times. The CDR3 nucleotides are TGTGCCAGCAGCCCCCACAGGGGGCCACTCACTGAAGCTTTCTTT. It translates to CASSPHRGPLTEAFF. The rearrangement links TRBV9 to TRBJ1-1; 9 bases fit TRBD1. Germline loops: CDR1 SGDLS, CDR2 YYNGEE. J was trimmed by 4 bases and V by 4 bases; bases with no gene match: 8. The CDR3 is 15 residues long.

V gene TRBV19 combines with J gene TRBJ2-5; possibly TRBD1 for D (5 bases). CDR3 length equals 14 residues. The V and J ends lost 6 bases and 1 base respectively, with 12 bases between them. Germline V CDR1 and CDR2: LNHDA, SQIVND (reference sequence). This CDR3 is CASSLDSTQETQYF. The CDR3, as DNA: TGTGCCAGTAGCCTAGACAGTACCCAAGAGACCCAGTACTTC.

The chain links TRBV4-1 to TRBJ1-2; TRBD1 might be the D (5 bases). CDR1 MGHRA and CDR2 YSYEKL come from the germline V gene. CDR3 length equals 15 residues. The V end was cut by 1 base, the J end by 2 bases, with 11 bases between. The CDR3 protein is CASSQATGGNYGYTF. For the CDR3, the DNA is TGCGCCAGCAGCCAAGCTACAGGTGGGAACTATGGCTACACCTTC.

The J gene is TRBJ1-1, the V gene TRBV7-2; no clear D. Germline CDR1 reads SGHTA; CDR2 reads FQGNSA. V was pared by 2 bases and J by 1 base, with 5 bases between. This CDR3 is 13 amino acids long. For the CDR3, the DNA is TGTGCCAGCAGCTTAATCGAGAACACTGAAGCTTTCTTT. Its translation: CASSLIENTEAFF.

This clone appeared many times. This chain joins TRBV6-4 and TRBJ2-1; no firm D call. The CDR3 has 13 amino acids. Deletions cut 2 bases from V and 9 bases from J, with 11 bases between. Germline V CDR1 and CDR2: MRHNA, SNTAGT. The CDR3 DNA sequence: TGTGCCAGCAGTGACGGCTCGACCGGTGAGCAGTTCTTC. Translating gives CASSDGSTGEQFF.

The chain uses TRBV30 and TRBJ2-1, with D hard to call. Germline CDR1 and CDR2: GTSNPN and SVGIG (reference sequence). CDR3 length: 15 residues. The V and J ends lost 0 bases and 2 bases respectively, with 11 bases between them. CDR3 in DNA: TGTGCCTGGAGTGTAGCCCTTGGCCCCTACAATGAGCAGTTCTTC. Protein: CAWSVALGPYNEQFF.